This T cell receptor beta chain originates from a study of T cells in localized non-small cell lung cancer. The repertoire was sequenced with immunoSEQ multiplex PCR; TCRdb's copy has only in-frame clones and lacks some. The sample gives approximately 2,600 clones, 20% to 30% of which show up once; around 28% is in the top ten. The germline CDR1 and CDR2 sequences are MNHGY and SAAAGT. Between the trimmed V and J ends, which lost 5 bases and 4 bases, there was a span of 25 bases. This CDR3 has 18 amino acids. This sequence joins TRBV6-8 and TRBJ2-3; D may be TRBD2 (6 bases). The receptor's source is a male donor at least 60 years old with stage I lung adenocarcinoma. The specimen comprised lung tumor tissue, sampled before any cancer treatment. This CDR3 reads CASSPPPFGGLKADTQYF. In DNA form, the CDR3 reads TGTGCCAGCAGTCCCCCCCCATTTGGGGGACTTAAGGCAGATACGCAGTATTTT.